This T cell receptor beta chain was identified in a study of cytomegalovirus exposure and HLA in healthy donors. PCR was performed using 60 Vbeta and 13 Jbeta primers. In the authors' workflow: In a later analysis, some 80 million unique TCR beta chains included roughly 11 million shared by two or more donors. The table came from immunoSEQ multiplex PCR; TCRdb's copy has only in-frame clones and leaves some out. The DNA gave D and trimming, while V, J and clone size come from that table. This table holds around 100,000 clones. Germline lookup yields CDR1 SGHRS and CDR2 YFSETQ. This CDR3 comprises 15 residues. With 0 bases removed from V and 0 bases from J, the gap between germline ends came to 9 bases.

The chain employs TRBV5-1 and TRBJ1-1; D is undetermined. The specimen sequenced was PBMCs. This TCR was sampled from a man aged 50-60 years in good health and CMV-seronegative. The chain's CDR3 is CASSLAFTVNTEAFF. The CDR3 DNA follows: TGCGCCAGCAGCTTGGCTTTTACAGTGAACACTGAAGCTTTCTTT.